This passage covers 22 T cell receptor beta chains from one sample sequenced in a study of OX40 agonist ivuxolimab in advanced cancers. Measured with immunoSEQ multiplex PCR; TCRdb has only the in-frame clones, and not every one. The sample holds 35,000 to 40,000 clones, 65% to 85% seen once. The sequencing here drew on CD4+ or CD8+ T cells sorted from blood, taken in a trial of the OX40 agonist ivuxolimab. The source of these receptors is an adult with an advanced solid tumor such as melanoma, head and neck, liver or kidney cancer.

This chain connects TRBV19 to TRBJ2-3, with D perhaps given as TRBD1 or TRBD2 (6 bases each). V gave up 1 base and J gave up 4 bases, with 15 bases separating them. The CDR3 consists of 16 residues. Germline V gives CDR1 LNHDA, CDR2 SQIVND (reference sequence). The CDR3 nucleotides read TGTGCCAGTAGTATAGGTGACAGGACGGGGGCAGATACGCAGTATTTT. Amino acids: CASSIGDRTGADTQYF.

The chain's CDR3 is CASSPATGTGSNEQFF. The CDR3 coding sequence is TGTGCCAGCAGTCCGGCAACCGGGACAGGCAGCAATGAGCAGTTCTTC. The chain uses TRBV28 and TRBJ2-1, with 8 positions matching TRBD1. CDR3 size: 16 residues. The germline gives CDR1 MDHEN, CDR2 SYDVKM. After removal of 5 bases from V and 6 bases from J, the junction contained 12 bases not matched to a gene.

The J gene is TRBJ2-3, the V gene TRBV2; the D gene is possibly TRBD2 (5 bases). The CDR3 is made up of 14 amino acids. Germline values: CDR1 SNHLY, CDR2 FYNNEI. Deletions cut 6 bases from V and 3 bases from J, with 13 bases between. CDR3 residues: CASRLEGLTDTQYF. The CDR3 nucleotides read TGTGCCAGCAGATTAGAGGGTTTAACAGATACGCAGTATTTT. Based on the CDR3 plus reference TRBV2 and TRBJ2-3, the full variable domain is EPEVTQTPSHQVTQMGQEVILRCVPISNHLYFYWYRQILGQKVEFLVSFYNNEISEKSEIFDDQFSVERPDGSNFTLKIRSTKLEDSAMYFCASRLEGLTDTQYFGPGTRLTVL.

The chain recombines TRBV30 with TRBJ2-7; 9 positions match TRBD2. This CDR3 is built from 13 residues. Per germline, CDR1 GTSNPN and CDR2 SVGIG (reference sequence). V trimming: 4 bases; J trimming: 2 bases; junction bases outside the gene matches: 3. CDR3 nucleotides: TGTGCCTGGACTCGCGGGGGGGCCTACGAGCAGTACTTC. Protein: CAWTRGGAYEQYF. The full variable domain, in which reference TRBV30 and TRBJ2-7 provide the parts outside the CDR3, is SQTIHQWPATLVQPVGSPLSLECTVEGTSNPNLYWYRQAAGRGLQLLFYSVGIGQISSEVPQNLSASRPQDRQFILSSKKLLLSDSGFYLCAWTRGGAYEQYFGPGTRLTVT.

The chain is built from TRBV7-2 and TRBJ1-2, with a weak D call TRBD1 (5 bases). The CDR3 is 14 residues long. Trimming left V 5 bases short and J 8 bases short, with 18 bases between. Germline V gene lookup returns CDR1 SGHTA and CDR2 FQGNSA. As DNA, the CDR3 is TGTGCCAGCAGCCCCGGGACTCCTCAAGGGGGCTACACCTTC. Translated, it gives CASSPGTPQGGYTF.

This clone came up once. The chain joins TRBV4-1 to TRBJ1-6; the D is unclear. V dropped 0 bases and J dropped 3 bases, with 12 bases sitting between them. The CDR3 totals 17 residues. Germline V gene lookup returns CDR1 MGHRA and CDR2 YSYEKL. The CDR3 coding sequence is TGCGCCAGCAGCCAAGATAGTCGGAAGCGCTATAATTCACCCCTCCACTTT. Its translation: CASSQDSRKRYNSPLHF.

The CDR3 protein is CASSLPSGGAPNEQFF. CDR3 sequence (DNA): TGTGCCAGCAGTTTACCTAGCGGGGGGGCCCCCAATGAGCAGTTCTTC. The chain combines TRBV6-6 with TRBJ2-1; 12 bases map to TRBD2. This CDR3 comprises 16 residues. Germline V lookup: CDR1 MNHNY, CDR2 SVGAGI (reference sequence). The ends lost 4 bases at V and 6 bases at J; junction bases unmatched: 7.

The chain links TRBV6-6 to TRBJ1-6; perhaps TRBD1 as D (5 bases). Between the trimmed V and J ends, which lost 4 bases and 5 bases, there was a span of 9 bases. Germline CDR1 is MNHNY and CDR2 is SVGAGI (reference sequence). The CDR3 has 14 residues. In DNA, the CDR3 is TGTGCCAGCAGTTCCGGGGGGAATAATTCACCCCTCCACTTT. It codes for CASSSGGNNSPLHF.

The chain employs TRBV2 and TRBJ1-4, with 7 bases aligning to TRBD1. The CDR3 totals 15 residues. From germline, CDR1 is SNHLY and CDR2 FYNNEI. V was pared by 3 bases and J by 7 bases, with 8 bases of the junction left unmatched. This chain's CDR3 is CASSEQGVFGEKLFF. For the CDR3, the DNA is TGTGCCAGCAGTGAGCAGGGGGTATTCGGTGAAAAACTGTTTTTT. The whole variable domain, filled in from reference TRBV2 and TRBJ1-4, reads EPEVTQTPSHQVTQMGQEVILRCVPISNHLYFYWYRQILGQKVEFLVSFYNNEISEKSEIFDDQFSVERPDGSNFTLKIRSTKLEDSAMYFCASSEQGVFGEKLFFGSGTQLSVL.

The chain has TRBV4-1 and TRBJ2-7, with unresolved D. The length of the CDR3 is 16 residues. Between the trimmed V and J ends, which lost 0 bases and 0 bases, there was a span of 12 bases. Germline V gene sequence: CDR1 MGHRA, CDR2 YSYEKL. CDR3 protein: CASSQDRSRSSYEQYF. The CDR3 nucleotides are TGCGCCAGCAGCCAAGATAGGTCCAGGAGCTCCTACGAGCAGTACTTC.

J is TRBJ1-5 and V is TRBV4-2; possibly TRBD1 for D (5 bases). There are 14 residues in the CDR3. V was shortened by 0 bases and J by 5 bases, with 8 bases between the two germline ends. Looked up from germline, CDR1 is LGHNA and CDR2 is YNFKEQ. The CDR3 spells CASSQERQYQPQHF. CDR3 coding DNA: TGTGCCAGCAGCCAAGAAAGACAGTATCAGCCCCAGCATTTT.

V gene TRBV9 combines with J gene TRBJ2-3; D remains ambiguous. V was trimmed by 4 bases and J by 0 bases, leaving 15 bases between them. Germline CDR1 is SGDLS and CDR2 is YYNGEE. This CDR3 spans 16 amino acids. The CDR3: CASSPLVGISTDTQYF. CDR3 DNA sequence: TGTGCCAGCAGCCCCCTCGTGGGGATTAGCACAGATACGCAGTATTTT.

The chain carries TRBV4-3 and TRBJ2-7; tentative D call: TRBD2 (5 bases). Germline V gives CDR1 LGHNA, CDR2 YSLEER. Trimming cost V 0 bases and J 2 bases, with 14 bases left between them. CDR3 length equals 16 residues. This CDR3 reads CASSQDEVGDPYEQYF. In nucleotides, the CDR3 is TGCGCCAGCAGCCAAGATGAGGTGGGAGACCCCTACGAGCAGTACTTC.

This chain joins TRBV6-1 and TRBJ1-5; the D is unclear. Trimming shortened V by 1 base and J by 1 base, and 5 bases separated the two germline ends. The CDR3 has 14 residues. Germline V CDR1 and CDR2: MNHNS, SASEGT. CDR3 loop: CASSEVNSNQPQHF. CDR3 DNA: TGTGCCAGCAGTGAAGTCAACAGCAATCAGCCCCAGCATTTT.

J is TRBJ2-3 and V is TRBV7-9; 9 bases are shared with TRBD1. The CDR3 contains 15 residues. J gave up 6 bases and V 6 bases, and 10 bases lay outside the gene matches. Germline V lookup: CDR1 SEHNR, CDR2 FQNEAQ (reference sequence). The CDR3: CASSPGTGMADTQYF. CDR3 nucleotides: TGTGCCAGCAGTCCCGGGACAGGGATGGCGGATACGCAGTATTTT.

The CDR3 nucleotides read TGCGCCAGCAGCCAAGTTGGGAACAGGGCTGGGGAGACCCAGTACTTC. Protein product: CASSQVGNRAGETQYF. This rearrangement joins TRBV4-3 to TRBJ2-5, with D perhaps TRBD1 (6 bases). The CDR3 covers 16 residues. Trimming took 1 base from V and 5 from J, leaving 17 bases between them. Germline CDR1 reads LGHNA; CDR2 reads YSLEER.

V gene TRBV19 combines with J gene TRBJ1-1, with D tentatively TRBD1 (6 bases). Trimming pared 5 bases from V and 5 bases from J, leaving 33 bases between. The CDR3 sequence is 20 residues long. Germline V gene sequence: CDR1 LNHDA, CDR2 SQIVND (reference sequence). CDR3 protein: CASSPLYWYALEQGETEAFF. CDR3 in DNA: TGTGCCAGTAGTCCCTTATATTGGTACGCGTTGGAACAGGGTGAGACTGAAGCTTTCTTT.

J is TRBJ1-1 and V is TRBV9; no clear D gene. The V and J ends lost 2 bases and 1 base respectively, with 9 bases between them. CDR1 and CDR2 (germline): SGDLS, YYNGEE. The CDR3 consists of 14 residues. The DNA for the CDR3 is TGTGCCAGCAGCGTCCAGGCGTCGAACACTGAAGCTTTCTTT. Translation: CASSVQASNTEAFF.

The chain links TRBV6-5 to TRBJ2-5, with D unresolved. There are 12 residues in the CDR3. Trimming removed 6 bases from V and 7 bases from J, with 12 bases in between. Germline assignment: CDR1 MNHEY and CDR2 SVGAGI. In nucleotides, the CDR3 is TGTGCCAGCAGCACCCTTAAGGGGACCCAGTACTTC. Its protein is CASSTLKGTQYF.

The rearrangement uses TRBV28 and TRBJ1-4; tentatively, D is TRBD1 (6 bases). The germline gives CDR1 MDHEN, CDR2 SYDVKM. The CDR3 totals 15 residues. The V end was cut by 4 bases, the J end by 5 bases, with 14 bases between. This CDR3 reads CASSSSGTFNEKLFF. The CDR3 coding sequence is TGTGCCAGCAGTTCCTCCGGGACATTCAATGAAAAACTGTTTTTT.

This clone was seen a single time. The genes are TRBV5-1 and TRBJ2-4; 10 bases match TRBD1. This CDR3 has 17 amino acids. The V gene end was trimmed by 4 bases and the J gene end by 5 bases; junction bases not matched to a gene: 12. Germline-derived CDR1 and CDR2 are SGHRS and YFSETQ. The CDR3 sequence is CASSRQGASAYENIQYF. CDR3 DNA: TGCGCCAGCAGCCGACAGGGGGCATCGGCGTATGAAAACATTCAGTACTTC.

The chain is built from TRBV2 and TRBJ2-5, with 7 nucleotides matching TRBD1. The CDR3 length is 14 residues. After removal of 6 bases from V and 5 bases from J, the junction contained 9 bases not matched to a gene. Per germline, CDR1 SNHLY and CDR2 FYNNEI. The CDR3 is CASSLQARGETQYF. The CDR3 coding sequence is TGTGCCAGCAGCCTACAGGCCAGGGGGGAGACCCAGTACTTC.